This T cell receptor beta chain comes out of a study of T cell responses to AZD1222 COVID-19 vaccine listed by TCRdb under 2021. Turning to the overall study: A total of 240 or so trial participants underwent TCR sequencing, of whom about 210 had received two doses of AZD1222 and some 26 had received two doses of the MenACWY control vaccine. Trial participants were enrolled by age into 18-55, 56-69 and 70-plus year subgroups, with 148, 28 and 57 TCR-sequenced participants respectively.

The time point label, as the study defines it: about 28 days (+/-7) after the second vaccine dose. AZD1222 recipients with second doses at about 4 weeks or about 12 weeks were pooled, because spike-specific TCR depth and breadth did not differ between schedules. Vaccinee samples were obtained from the UK trials COV001 and COV002, which included a single-blind randomized controlled phase 2/3 trial of AZD1222 (ChAdOx1 nCoV-19) in healthy adults. Trial participant PBMC samples were collected at day 0 and day 28 after the second dose for TCRbeta chain sequencing. In regard to this clone: Its antigen remains unidentified. No clone much larger than this one lies a single base away; base qualities are absent.

The V end loses 5 bases and the J end loses 7 bases, and a stretch of 10 bases separates them. From cysteine to phenylalanine, the CDR3 is 12 amino acids long. Of all the DNA, just the CDR3 is kept, 36 bases in frame from base 1. From the germline V gene, CDR1 is SGHRS and CDR2 is YFSETQ. The CDR3 regions of human TCRbeta chains were analyzed by immunosequencing. From the authors' description of their analysis: TCRs in the repertoires were compared against a reference library of SARS-CoV-2-specific TCRs that had been generated with the MIRA antigen-specificity platform. Breadth was defined as the fraction of unique TCRs that were SARS-CoV-2-associated. Depth was defined as the fraction of total T cells that were SARS-CoV-2-associated. Each spike-specific TCR was assigned to its reactive spike region and to a CD4 or CD8 class using the MIRA data. Log10-transformed breadth and depth values were compared by one-way ANOVA with Sidak's multiple comparisons tests. The source is immuneACCESS, and TCRdb retained only in-frame sequences with V and J called. Part of the clones is not carried over; for the studies checked, unresolved V genes explain less than half of this, and the remainder is unexplained. V, J and clone size were drawn from that table, and D and trimming were deduced from the DNA. The sample has under 150,000 clones on record, around 90% of them singletons. The ten biggest clones cover 1.6% of the sample.

On the study overall, not on this receptor specifically: Because no samples from the day 14 peak response were available, repertoires could be characterized only after the peak T cell response. The vaccine-associated CD4 TCRs covered the entire spike protein, and the dominant responses fell in regions 160-218 and 743-854. Reportedly, close to half of the unique spike-specific TCRs recognized epitopes lying outside the regions that are mutated in the B.1.351 and B.1.1.7 variants. Only six or seven AZD1222 recipients were SARS-CoV-2 seropositive at baseline, limiting conclusions about previously exposed vaccinees. After two AZD1222 doses, spike-specific TCR breadth and depth were significantly higher than at day 0 and than in MenACWY recipients. Most participants were white British and females outnumbered males, and the authors suggested that clonal diversity may have been underestimated. The 56-69-year group was small, and its depth increase did not reach significance, likely because of low power.

The chain uses TRBV5-1 and TRBJ2-1, and the D gene may be TRBD1, 5 bases matching. The sequences come from peripheral blood, collected 28 days after the second AZD1222 dose. The receptor's source is an adult who received the AZD1222 COVID-19 vaccine. CDR3 reads: CASRPDSNEQFF. The DNA is TGCGCCAGCAGACCAGACAGTAATGAGCAGTTCTTC.